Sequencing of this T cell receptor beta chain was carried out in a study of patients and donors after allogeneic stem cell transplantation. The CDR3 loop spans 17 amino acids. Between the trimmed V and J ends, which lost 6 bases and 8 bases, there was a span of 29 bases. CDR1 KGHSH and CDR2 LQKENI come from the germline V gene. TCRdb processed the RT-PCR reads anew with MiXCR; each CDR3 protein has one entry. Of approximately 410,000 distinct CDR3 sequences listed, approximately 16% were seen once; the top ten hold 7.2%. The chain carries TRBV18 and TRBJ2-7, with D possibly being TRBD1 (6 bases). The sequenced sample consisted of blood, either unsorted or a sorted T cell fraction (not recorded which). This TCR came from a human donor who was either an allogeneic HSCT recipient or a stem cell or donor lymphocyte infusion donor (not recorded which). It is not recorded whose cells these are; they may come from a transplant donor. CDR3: CASSPKSHQGIGPKQYF. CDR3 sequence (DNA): TGTGCCAGCTCCCCTAAATCCCATCAGGGGATCGGCCCTAAGCAGTACTTC. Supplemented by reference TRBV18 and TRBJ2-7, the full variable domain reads NAGVMQNPRHLVRRRGQEARLRCSPMKGHSHVYWYRQLPEEGLKFMVYLQKENIIDESGMPKERFSAEFPKEGPSILRIQQVVRGDSAAYFCASSPKSHQGIGPKQYFGPGTRLTVT.